This T cell receptor beta chain was found in a study of spatial heterogeneity in lung cancer. Study-wide context: Samples were donated by 72 untreated early-stage non-small cell lung cancer patients. Sequences of the beta chain were consistently detected in greater numbers than alpha-chain sequences. Study conclusions and caveats: Ubiquitous expanded tumor TCRs showed up in blood more at resection than follow-up.

Germline values: CDR1 SGHRS, CDR2 YFSETQ. The CDR3 length is 14 residues. The V and J ends lost 0 bases and 3 bases respectively, with 7 bases between them. About this clonotype: Its antigen is unknown.

The time point denotes: blood at routine non-recurrence follow-up after resection. Whole RNA obtained from tumor, nontumor lung or frozen PBMC underwent sequencing without sorting. Every TCR cDNA molecule bore its own unique molecular identifier. A single record per CDR3 protein comes from TCRdb applying MiXCR to the 5' RACE reads. The sample consists of under 150,000 distinct CDR3 sequences, 10% to 15% of them appearing once. The chain joins TRBV5-1 to TRBJ1-3; no reliable D call. This specimen consisted of PBMCs, obtained at follow-up. This TCR was sampled from a male donor with early-stage non-small cell lung cancer. CDR3 sequence reads: CASSLVGVGNTIYF. The CDR3 coding sequence is TGCGCCAGCAGCTTGGTCGGGGTTGGAAACACCATATATTTT.